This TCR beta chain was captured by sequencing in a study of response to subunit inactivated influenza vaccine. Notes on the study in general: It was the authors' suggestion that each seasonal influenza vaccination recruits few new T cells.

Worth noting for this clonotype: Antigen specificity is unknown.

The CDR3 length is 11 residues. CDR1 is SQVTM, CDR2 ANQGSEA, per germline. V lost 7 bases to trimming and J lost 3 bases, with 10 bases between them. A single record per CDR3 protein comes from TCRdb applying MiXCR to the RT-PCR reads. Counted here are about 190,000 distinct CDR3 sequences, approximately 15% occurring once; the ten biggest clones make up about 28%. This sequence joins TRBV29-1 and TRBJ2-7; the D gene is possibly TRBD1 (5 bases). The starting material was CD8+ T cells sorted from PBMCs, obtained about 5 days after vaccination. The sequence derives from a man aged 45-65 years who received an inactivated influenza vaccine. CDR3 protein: CSARQHYEQYF. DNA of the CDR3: TGCAGCGCGCGACAGCACTACGAGCAGTACTTC.